The rows below give T cell receptor beta chains drawn from one sample of a study of blood T cell repertoires in COVID-19. The method was immunoSEQ multiplex PCR; TCRdb's version includes in-frame clones alone and lacks a portion of them. There are 250,000 to 350,000 clones in the sample; roughly 91% occur only once, and around 0.88% lies in the top ten. Sample: peripheral blood. Receptor source: a young man with acute or convalescent COVID-19. Each CDR3 is given with its conserved first and last residue. A D gene is named only where the DNA matches it firmly. Clone size appears in some rows only: once, few, many, or a class for an expanded clone.

>TRBJ2-1|.|.|TRBV29-1
CSVGRPGNEQFF
TGCAGCGTTGGACGGCCGGGCAATGAGCAGTTCTTC
>TRBJ1-3|TRBD1|.|TRBV28
CASSSRQGRNTIYF
TGTGCCAGCAGTTCCAGACAGGGCAGAAACACCATATATTTT
>TRBJ1-4|TRBD1|.|TRBV9
CASSPRDRANEKLFF
TGTGCCAGCAGCCCCCGGGACAGGGCTAATGAAAAACTGTTTTTT
>TRBJ1-6|.|.|TRBV4-1
CASSQDAQGSLTLHF
TGCGCCAGCAGCCAAGACGCACAGGGATCTCTGACCCTCCACTTT
>TRBJ1-6|.|.|TRBV7-9
CASSLGQASSSPLHF
TGTGCCAGCAGCTTAGGACAGGCTTCTTCTTCACCCCTCCACTTT
>TRBJ2-2|.|.|TRBV29-1
CSVRRGPVDTGELFF
TGCAGCGTACGCAGGGGACCCGTGGACACCGGGGAGCTGTTTTTT
>TRBJ2-7|.|.|TRBV19
CASSIGQGLDEQYF
TGTGCCAGTAGTATCGGGCAGGGCCTCGACGAGCAGTACTTC
>TRBJ1-1|.|.|TRBV12-3/TRBV12-4
CASSSTRNTEAFF
TGTGCCAGCAGTTCAACCAGGAACACTGAAGCTTTCTTT
>TRBJ2-7|TRBD2|.|TRBV7-8
CASSLTVLAGGTYEQYF
TGTGCCAGCAGCTTGACCGTACTAGCGGGAGGCACCTACGAGCAGTACTTC
>TRBJ2-5|.|.|TRBV9
CASSPHGGPQETQYF
TGTGCCAGCAGCCCGCACGGCGGCCCACAAGAGACCCAGTACTTC
>TRBJ1-2|TRBD1|.|TRBV4-1
CASSPSTGGGYTF
TGCGCCAGCAGCCCCTCGACAGGGGGCGGCTACACCTTC
>TRBJ2-3|.|once|TRBV7-9
CASSSITGTPTQTDTQYF
TGTGCCAGCAGCTCCATAACCGGGACACCTACACAAACAGATACGCAGTATTTT
>TRBJ1-1|.|once|TRBV7-9
CASLLRTAFMDTEAFF
TGTGCCAGCCTACTAAGGACAGCGTTTATGGACACTGAAGCTTTCTTT
>TRBJ2-7|.|.|TRBV28
CASSPWDTSSYEQYF
TGTGCCAGCAGCCCATGGGACACGAGCTCCTACGAGCAGTACTTC
>TRBJ1-4|.|.|TRBV28
CASSPSIGAREKLFF
TGTGCCAGCAGTCCCTCCATAGGGGCCAGGGAAAAACTGTTTTTT
>TRBJ1-1|.|.|TRBV28
CASSLWGGLTEAFF
TGTGCCAGCAGTTTGTGGGGCGGCTTGACTGAAGCTTTCTTT
>TRBJ1-1|TRBD1|.|TRBV19
CASSKGTALEAFF
TGTGCCAGTAGTAAGGGGACAGCCCTTGAAGCTTTCTTT
>TRBJ2-3|.|.|TRBV29-1
CSVVFDDLGDTQYF
TGCAGCGTTGTTTTCGATGACCTCGGGGATACGCAGTATTTT
>TRBJ2-3|TRBD1|.|TRBV6-5
CGTGTGFGTDTQYF
TGTGGGACCGGGACAGGGTTTGGCACAGATACGCAGTATTTT
>TRBJ1-1|TRBD1|.|TRBV11-2
CASSLGPGGAEAFF
TGTGCCAGCAGCTTGGGTCCAGGGGGCGCTGAAGCTTTCTTT
>TRBJ2-2|.|.|TRBV7-8
CASSLGFVGVGTGELFF
TGTGCCAGCAGCTTAGGATTTGTGGGAGTGGGAACCGGGGAGCTGTTTTTT
>TRBJ1-5|TRBD1|.|TRBV30
CAWGGQAQEPQHF
TGTGCCTGGGGAGGACAGGCGCAGGAGCCCCAGCATTTT